Sequencing of this T cell receptor (beta chain) was carried out in a study of blood T cell repertoires in COVID-19. Study-level background: Both acute and convalescent COVID-19 samples were obtained from the United States, Italy and Spain. The cDNA or gDNA used as material had been derived from T cells, B-cell-depleted T cells, or PBMCs.

J gave up 2 bases and V 3 bases, and 10 bases lay outside the gene matches. Germline assignment: CDR1 LGHNA and CDR2 YNFKEQ. The length of the CDR3 is 17 residues. In the authors' workflow: Using reference gene primer amplification, nucleated cell counts were estimated. TCRdb keeps only in-frame clones here, not all; method: immunoSEQ multiplex PCR. That table supplies the V and J calls and clone size; D and trimming were determined from the DNA. The sample gives some 30,000 clones, less than 90% of which show up once; 9% to 10% is in the top ten. Sequencing was carried out using peripheral blood. The chain links TRBV4-2 to TRBJ2-5, with 9 nucleotides matching TRBD2. The clonotype originates from an elderly man with active COVID-19. CDR3 amino acids: CASSQRASGERQETQYF. The CDR3 bases are TGTGCCAGCAGCCAGAGGGCTAGCGGGGAGCGTCAAGAGACCCAGTACTTC.